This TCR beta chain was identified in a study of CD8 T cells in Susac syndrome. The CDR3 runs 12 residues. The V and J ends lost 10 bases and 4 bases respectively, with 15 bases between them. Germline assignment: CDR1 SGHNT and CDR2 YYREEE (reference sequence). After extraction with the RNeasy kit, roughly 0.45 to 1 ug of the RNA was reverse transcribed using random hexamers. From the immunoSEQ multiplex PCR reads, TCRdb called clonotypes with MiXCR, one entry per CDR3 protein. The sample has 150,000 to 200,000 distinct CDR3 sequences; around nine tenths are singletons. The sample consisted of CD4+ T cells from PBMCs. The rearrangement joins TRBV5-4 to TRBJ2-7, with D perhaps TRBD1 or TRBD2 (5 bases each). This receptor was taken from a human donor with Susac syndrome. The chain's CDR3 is CAFKKGSYEQYF. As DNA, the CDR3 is TGTGCCTTCAAAAAGGGGAGTTACGAGCAGTACTTC.